The rows below give T cell receptor beta chains drawn from one sample of a study of cytomegalovirus exposure and HLA in healthy donors. TCRdb's table, derived via immunoSEQ multiplex PCR, lists solely in-frame clones and lacks some. The sample has fewer than 250,000 clones; around 86% are singletons. The sequenced sample consisted of PBMCs. All receptors derive from a woman in her forties or fifties in good health and CMV-seropositive. Each CDR3 is given without its conserved first and last residue.

V gene	J gene	CDR3 length	CDR3 protein
TRBV7-2	TRBJ2-1	13	ASSLGQGTYNEQF
TRBV5-1	TRBJ2-7	13	ASSLLPGQTSEQY
TRBV25-1	TRBJ1-6	13	ASSDLPLPGGPLH
TRBV2	TRBJ2-1	10	ASSDRVVEQF
TRBV30	TRBJ1-4	13	AWSRNAGQLEKLF
TRBV5-5	TRBJ1-2	11	ASSYLGSYGYT
TRBV4-1	TRBJ1-4	13	ASSRTGTGEEKLF
TRBV6-6	TRBJ1-5	14	ASSYSFRRMNQPQH
TRBV6-5	TRBJ1-2	9	ASSYQGQVH
TRBV5-8	TRBJ2-5	11	ASTRQIPETQY
TRBV5-4	TRBJ2-1	11	ASSRDVNNEQF
TRBV6-5	TRBJ2-7	12	ASSYTRDRGAQY
TRBV5-5	TRBJ2-5	11	ASRQIIQETQY
TRBV18	TRBJ1-5	11	ASSTGRNQPQH
TRBV10-1	TRBJ1-1	11	ASAPGTGIEAF
TRBV5-1	TRBJ1-2	14	ASSLVGLGSGEGYT
TRBV7-7	TRBJ2-3	12	ASSLAGVTDTQY
TRBV4-2	TRBJ1-3	13	ASSQDGGAGNTIY
TRBV7-3	TRBJ2-3	11	ASSATSTDTQY
TRBV29-1	TRBJ1-4	15	SALRQGAANANEKLF
TRBV29-1	TRBJ1-2	12	SVEDFGQGYGYT
TRBV5-6	TRBJ1-1	12	ASSPLRRVTEAF
TRBV28	TRBJ2-3	13	ASREGAYLPDTQY
TRBV7-2	TRBJ2-2	13	ASSLTSGHTGELF
TRBV2	TRBJ2-7	10	ASSDNSWEQY
TRBV7-9	TRBJ1-4	14	ASSGGWDRVNEKLF
TRBV30	TRBJ1-2	12	AWSTSPSRHGYT
TRBV11-2	TRBJ2-2	14	ASQLGKRGNTGELF
TRBV10-3	TRBJ2-5	10	ATRGAQETQY
TRBV4-3	TRBJ2-3	13	ASSQDSGWTDTQY
TRBV18	TRBJ1-5	14	ASSPRQAASNQPQH
TRBV2	TRBJ2-7	11	ASSRELLYEQY
TRBV6-1	TRBJ2-3	13	ASSLNSRPTDTQY
TRBV5-1	-	14	ASSLAQGDPAYEQY
TRBV27	TRBJ1-4	13	ASSLRQGFNEKLF
TRBV27	TRBJ2-7	13	ASSLTTSGGYEQY
TRBV7-2	TRBJ2-5	12	ASSQGLNQETQY
TRBV4-2	TRBJ1-5	11	ASSQDNNQPQH
TRBV7-9	TRBJ2-4	14	ASSAFLAGPQAIQY
TRBV6-5	TRBJ1-1	10	ASSTGTTEAF
TRBV6-1	TRBJ1-1	10	ASRAMPTEAF
TRBV29-1	TRBJ1-1	11	SVMGGRDTEAF